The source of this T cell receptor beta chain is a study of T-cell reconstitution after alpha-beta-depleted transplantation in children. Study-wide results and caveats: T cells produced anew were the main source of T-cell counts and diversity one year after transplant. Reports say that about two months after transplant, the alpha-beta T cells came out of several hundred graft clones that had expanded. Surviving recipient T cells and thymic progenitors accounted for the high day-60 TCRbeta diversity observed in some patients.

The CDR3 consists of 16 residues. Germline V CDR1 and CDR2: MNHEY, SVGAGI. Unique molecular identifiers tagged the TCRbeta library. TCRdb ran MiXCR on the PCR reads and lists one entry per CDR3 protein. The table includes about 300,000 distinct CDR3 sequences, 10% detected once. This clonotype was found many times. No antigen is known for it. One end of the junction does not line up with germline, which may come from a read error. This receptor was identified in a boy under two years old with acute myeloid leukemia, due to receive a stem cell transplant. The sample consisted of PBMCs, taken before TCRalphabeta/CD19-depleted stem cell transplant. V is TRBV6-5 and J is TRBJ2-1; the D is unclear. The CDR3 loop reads CASSHSPGLSYNEQFF. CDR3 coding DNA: TGTGCCAGCAGTCACTCCCCGGGCCTCTCCTACAATGAGCAGTTCTTC.